The clone carrying this TCR beta chain was observed a handful of times. This sample was included in a study of early T cells in non-severe SARS-CoV-2 infection. Turning to the study itself: Unsorted whole blood bulk RNA was sequenced, with unpaired chains.

V shed 4 bases, J shed 11 bases, and the junction held 8 bases outside the gene matches. The CDR3 contains 13 residues. Separate cDNA molecules each had unique molecular identifiers attached to them. TCRdb re-analysed the 5' RACE reads in MiXCR, keeping a single row per CDR3 protein. The sample lists approximately 88,000 distinct CDR3 sequences; about 13% were seen once. Sequencing input: whole blood. The chain links TRBV12-3 or TRBV12-4 to TRBJ2-7, with TRBD1 identical over 10 bases. The clonotype originates from an adult who was a healthcare worker with PCR-confirmed SARS-CoV-2 infection or an uninfected control (not recorded which). The CDR3 bases are TGTGCCAGCAGTTCCGGTGGACAGGGGGTAAAGTACTTC. Amino acid sequence: CASSSGGQGVKYF.